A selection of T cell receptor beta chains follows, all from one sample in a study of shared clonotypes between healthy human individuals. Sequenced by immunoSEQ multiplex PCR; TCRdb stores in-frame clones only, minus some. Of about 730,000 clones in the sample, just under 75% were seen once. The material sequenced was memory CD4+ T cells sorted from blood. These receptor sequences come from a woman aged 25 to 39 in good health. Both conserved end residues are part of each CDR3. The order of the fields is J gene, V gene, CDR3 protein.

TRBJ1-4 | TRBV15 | CATSRDAQGNEKLFF
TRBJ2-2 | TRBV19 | CASVLAGGTNTGELFF
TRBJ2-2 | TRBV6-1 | CASSGGRAGTGELFF
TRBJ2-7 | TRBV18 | CASSPSSYEQYF
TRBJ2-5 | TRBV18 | CASSRGVQETQYF
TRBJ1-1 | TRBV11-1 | CASSRGGENRVWSTEAFF
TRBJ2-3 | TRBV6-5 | CASSLVAGRSDTQYF
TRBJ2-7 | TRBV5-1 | CASSPRTPSYEQYF
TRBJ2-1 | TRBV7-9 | CASSLEQGNLQFF
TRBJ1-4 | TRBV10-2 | CASSEPRQGPSQKLFF
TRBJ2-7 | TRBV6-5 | CASSYSRTSAYEQYF
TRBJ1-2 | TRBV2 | CASSEVAAYGYTF
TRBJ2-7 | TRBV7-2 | CASSRGGYYEQYF
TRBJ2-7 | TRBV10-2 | CASSESGGVEQYF
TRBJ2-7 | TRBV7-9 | CASSPYSGPDYEQYF
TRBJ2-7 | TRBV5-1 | CASSLAVSGNHEQYF
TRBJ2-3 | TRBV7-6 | CASSLRGGRDTQYF